The 21 T cell receptor beta chains listed next were all sequenced from one sample in a study of T cell responses to AZD1222 COVID-19 vaccine. TCRdb's table, derived via immunoSEQ multiplex PCR, lists solely in-frame clones and lacks some. The table includes about 68,000 clones, about nine tenths detected once. The input for sequencing was peripheral blood, taken on day 0 of AZD1222 vaccination. Receptors were obtained from an adult in good health.

V and J are TRBV19 and TRBJ2-7; a possible D gene is TRBD2 (7 bases). CDR1 is LNHDA and CDR2 is SQIVND in the germline V gene (reference sequence). Trimming cost V 3 bases and J 2 bases, with 14 bases left between them. The CDR3 covers 15 residues. The CDR3 reads CASSIGGAPTYEQYF. In DNA form, the CDR3 reads TGTGCCAGTAGTATTGGGGGGGCGCCTACCTACGAGCAGTACTTC.

The rearrangement links TRBV24-1 to TRBJ2-5; D may be TRBD1 or TRBD2 (5 bases each). Germline loops: CDR1 KGHDR, CDR2 SFDVKD. V dropped 3 bases and J dropped 3 bases, with 13 bases sitting between them. This CDR3 has 15 residues. CDR3 residues: CATSDVRDPEETQYF. CDR3 DNA sequence: TGTGCCACCAGTGATGTCCGGGACCCCGAAGAGACCCAGTACTTC.

This clone came up a few times. The chain carries TRBV5-6 and TRBJ2-7; 8 positions match TRBD1. The germline gives CDR1 SGHDT, CDR2 YYEEEE. V was pared by 0 bases and J by 4 bases, with 3 bases of the junction left unmatched. The length of the CDR3 is 14 residues. The CDR3 bases are TGTGCCAGCAGCTTGGCAGGGGGCGAGTACGAGCAGTACTTC. It is translated as CASSLAGGEYEQYF.

The genes are TRBV7-2 and TRBJ2-3; D is unclear. Trimming took off 3 bases at V and 4 bases at J, with 2 bases between the two ends. Per germline, CDR1 SGHTA and CDR2 FQGNSA. The CDR3 is 11 residues long. CDR3 nucleotides: TGTGCCAGCAGCTTGGCAGATACGCAGTATTTT. Its protein product is CASSLADTQYF. The variable domain in full, completed from reference TRBV7-2 and TRBJ2-3, reads GAGVSQSPSNKVTEKGKDVELRCDPISGHTALYWYRQSLGQGLEFLIYFQGNSAPDKSGLPSDRFSAERTGGSVSTLTIQRTQQEDSAVYLCASSLADTQYFGPGTRLTVL.

The rearrangement links TRBV12-3 or TRBV12-4 to TRBJ1-1; D ambiguous. Trimming cost V 6 bases and J 1 base, with 9 bases left between them. This CDR3 spans 13 amino acids. CDR3 amino acids: CASSMSGNTEAFF. CDR3 nucleotide sequence: TGTGCCAGCAGCATGTCGGGGAACACTGAAGCTTTCTTT.

This chain joins TRBV2 and TRBJ1-4, with 11 bases that match TRBD1. The V gene's germline CDR1 is SNHLY and CDR2 FYNNEI. CDR3 length: 14 amino acids. The V segment lost 5 bases and the J segment 14 bases; nucleotides outside the gene matches: 10. The CDR3 here is CASSTGQGVVILFF. The CDR3 nucleotides are TGTGCCAGCAGTACGGGACAGGGGGTGGTGATTCTGTTTTTT.

J is TRBJ2-7 and V is TRBV7-9; tentatively, D is TRBD1 or TRBD2 (6 bases each). Looked up from germline, CDR1 is SEHNR and CDR2 is FQNEAQ (reference sequence). The ends were cut back, 4 bases at V and 2 bases at J, with 12 bases in the middle. There are 14 residues in the CDR3. Here the CDR3 DNA reads TGTGCCAGCAGCTGGGGGGCGGTTGCCTACGAGCAGTACTTC. Protein product: CASSWGAVAYEQYF.

This chain connects TRBV6-5 to TRBJ2-1, with a possible D match to TRBD2 (6 bases). Per the germline V gene, CDR1 is MNHEY and CDR2 is SVGAGI. V gave up 6 bases and J gave up 7 bases, with 16 bases separating them. The CDR3 extends over 14 amino acids. Here the CDR3 reads CASRSYTGTNEQFF. The DNA for the CDR3 is TGTGCCAGCAGATCCTACACCGGGACTAATGAGCAGTTCTTC.

V is TRBV19 and J is TRBJ2-7; the match to TRBD1 covers 7 bases. The V gene end was trimmed by 8 bases and the J gene end by 3 bases; junction bases not matched to a gene: 19. The CDR3 has 17 amino acids. CDR1 and CDR2 (germline): LNHDA, SQIVND (reference sequence). CDR3 loop: CASQGKRPGQFYYEQYF. CDR3 coding DNA: TGTGCCAGTCAAGGAAAAAGACCGGGACAGTTCTACTACGAGCAGTACTTC.

The rearrangement uses TRBV27 and TRBJ2-5; D is uncertain. The CDR3 is 14 residues long. CDR1 MNHEY and CDR2 SMNVEV come from the germline V gene (reference sequence). With 2 bases removed from V and 5 bases from J, the gap between germline ends came to 12 bases. In DNA, the CDR3 is TGTGCCAGCAGTTTAGGGCAGTTTAAGGAGACCCAGTACTTC. Amino acids: CASSLGQFKETQYF.

This clone was seen a handful of times. CDR3 coding DNA: TGTGCCAGCAGCCAAGGACAGGGGGCGGGGGACACTGAAGCTTTCTTT. Protein product: CASSQGQGAGDTEAFF. J is TRBJ1-1 and V is TRBV7-9; 11 bases align to TRBD1. V was clipped by 5 bases and J by 3 bases; unmatched bases: 8. This CDR3 has 16 amino acids. The germline gives CDR1 SEHNR, CDR2 FQNEAQ (reference sequence).

The chain carries TRBV9 and TRBJ2-2; D is possibly TRBD1 or TRBD2 (5 bases each). The CDR3 consists of 17 residues. CDR1 is SGDLS and CDR2 is YYNGEE in the germline V gene. V gave up 3 bases and J gave up 0 bases, with 15 bases separating them. This CDR3 is CASSAKPGRPNTGELFF. For the CDR3, the DNA is TGTGCCAGCAGCGCAAAACCGGGACGTCCGAACACCGGGGAGCTGTTTTTT.

The chain joins TRBV5-1 to TRBJ1-1; the D is unclear. Trimming stripped 0 bases from V and 5 bases from J, with 14 bases between. This CDR3 has 15 residues. Germline V gene sequence: CDR1 SGHRS, CDR2 YFSETQ. The CDR3 coding sequence is TGCGCCAGCAGCTTGGCCGCAGGCGTCGGGACTGAAGCTTTCTTT. This sequence encodes CASSLAAGVGTEAFF.

The chain has TRBV6-5 and TRBJ2-7; possibly TRBD1 or TRBD2 for D (6 bases each). V was pared by 8 bases and J by 7 bases, with 12 bases between. The germline gives CDR1 MNHEY, CDR2 SVGAGI. The length of the CDR3 is 11 residues. CDR3 sequence (DNA): TGTGCCAGCGGAGGGGGTCGAGAGCAGTACTTC. Protein product: CASGGGREQYF.

The J gene is TRBJ1-1, the V gene TRBV5-1, with 7 bases fitting TRBD1. V lost 3 bases and J lost 2; bases outside the gene matches: 4. This CDR3 has 14 amino acids. CDR1 is SGHRS, CDR2 YFSETQ, per germline. CDR3 region: CASSWTGINTEAFF. The CDR3 DNA sequence: TGCGCCAGCAGCTGGACAGGAATCAACACTGAAGCTTTCTTT.

The chain employs TRBV6-2 or TRBV6-3 and TRBJ2-7; D remains ambiguous. The CDR3 contains 12 residues. Trimming stripped 2 bases from V and 2 bases from J, with 4 bases between. The germline CDR1 and CDR2 sequences are MNHEY and SVGEGT. The CDR3 DNA reads as TGTGCCAGCAGTTACACCCCCTACGAGCAGTACTTC. This sequence encodes CASSYTPYEQYF.

This chain links TRBV2 with TRBJ2-1; 10 bases agree with TRBD2. V trimming: 7 bases; J trimming: 4 bases; junction bases outside the gene matches: 4. The CDR3 runs 14 residues. From germline, CDR1 is SNHLY and CDR2 FYNNEI. CDR3 DNA sequence: TGTGCCAGCAACCTAGCGGGGGCTTACAATGAGCAGTTCTTC. It codes for CASNLAGAYNEQFF.

The chain has TRBV15 and TRBJ2-5; the match to TRBD2 covers 7 bases. After removal of 1 base from V and 5 bases from J, the junction contained 4 bases not matched to a gene. Germline CDR1 is LNHNV and CDR2 is YYDKDF (reference sequence). The CDR3 loop spans 14 amino acids. CDR3 protein: CATSRVREPETQYF. The DNA for the CDR3 is TGTGCCACCAGCAGAGTGCGGGAGCCCGAGACCCAGTACTTC.

The J gene is TRBJ1-6, the V gene TRBV5-1; maybe TRBD1 (5 bases). CDR1 is SGHRS and CDR2 is YFSETQ in the germline V gene. Trimming took 1 base from V and 5 from J, leaving 13 bases between them. The length of the CDR3 is 16 residues. The CDR3 reads CASSLLTPGDNSPLHF. The CDR3 DNA is TGCGCCAGCAGCTTGTTGACACCGGGGGATAATTCACCCCTCCACTTT. The full variable domain, with the rest looked up from reference TRBV5-1 and TRBJ1-6, is KAGVTQTPRYLIKTRGQQVTLSCSPISGHRSVSWYQQTPGQGLQFLFEYFSETQRNKGNFPGRFSGRQFSNSRSEMNVSTLELGDSALYLCASSLLTPGDNSPLHFGNGTRLTVT.

V usage is TRBV24-1 and J usage is TRBJ1-5; D remains unclear. V was cut by 1 base and J by 5 bases, with 8 bases left in between. This CDR3 has 14 residues. Germline CDR1 KGHDR, CDR2 SFDVKD. In DNA, the CDR3 is TGTGCCACCAGTGATTTCGGGGATCATCAGCCCCAGCATTTT. This translates into CATSDFGDHQPQHF.

The V gene is TRBV6-5, the J gene TRBJ1-1, with TRBD1 as a possible D gene (5 bases). Germline V gives CDR1 MNHEY, CDR2 SVGAGI. The CDR3 runs 13 residues. The V end lost 7 bases, the J end lost 1 base, and 10 bases lay between the germline ends. DNA for the CDR3: TGTGCCAGCACCGAACAGGAGAACACTGAAGCTTTCTTT. This sequence encodes CASTEQENTEAFF.